The next 32 T cell receptor beta chains were all read from a single sample in a study of T cells in Graves' hyperthyroidism and ophthalmopathy. From RNA transcripts, TCR beta CDR3 regions were amplified. The primer set for the first-round RT-PCR of the TCR CDR3 was HTBI. From the multiplex PCR reads, TCRdb called clonotypes with MiXCR, one entry per CDR3 protein. The sample lists about 380,000 distinct CDR3 sequences; approximately 15% were seen once. Sequences were obtained from blood. The receptors shown here come from a woman aged 55-70 years with Graves' hyperthyroidism.

A note on this clonotype: Just one base apart from a much larger clone, this may be a read error. V and J are TRBV3-1 and TRBJ2-1, with a weak D call TRBD2 (5 bases). Germline V gene data show CDR1 as LGHDT and CDR2 as YNNKEL (reference sequence). This CDR3 comprises 13 residues. The CDR3 spells CASSPTRNNEQLF. The CDR3 region has the DNA TGTGCCAGCAGCCCCACTAGGAACAATGAGCAGCTCTTC.

In this sample, this clonotype turned up many times. This chain uses TRBV6-2 or TRBV6-3 with TRBJ1-1, with a tentative D call TRBD1 (6 bases). CDR1 and CDR2 (germline): MNHEY, SVGEGT. This CDR3 is 15 amino acids long. Trimming took off 2 bases at V and 4 bases at J, with 14 bases between the two ends. CDR3 loop: CASSYAGAGVTEAFF. CDR3 DNA: TGTGCCAGCAGTTACGCCGGGGCAGGGGTCACTGAAGCTTTCTTT.

The chain links TRBV12-3 or TRBV12-4 to TRBJ2-3, with 8 nucleotides matching TRBD1. There are 14 residues in the CDR3. V trimming: 5 bases; J trimming: 5 bases; junction bases outside the gene matches: 6. The CDR3 loop is CASSTGGPRDTQYF. The CDR3 DNA reads TGTGCCAGCAGTACAGGGGGGCCCCGAGATACGCAGTATTTT.

This clonotype appeared many times. This chain's CDR3 is CASSPGTGSLYGYTF. The CDR3, as DNA: TGTGCCAGCAGCCCCGGGACAGGGAGTCTCTATGGCTACACCTTC. V and J are TRBV6-1 and TRBJ1-2; 9 bases are shared with TRBD1. V was pared by 6 bases and J by 4 bases, with 9 bases of the junction left unmatched. The CDR3 contains 15 residues. Germline V CDR1 and CDR2: MNHNS, SASEGT.

This clonotype occurred many times. This sequence joins TRBV9 and TRBJ1-1; 8 bases agree with TRBD1. CDR1 SGDLS and CDR2 YYNGEE come from the germline V gene. V was pared by 0 bases and J by 11 bases, with 6 bases of the junction left unmatched. CDR3 length: 13 amino acids. This CDR3 is CASSVGQGMVAFF. In DNA, the CDR3 is TGTGCCAGCAGCGTAGGACAGGGGATGGTGGCTTTCTTT.

This clonotype has a handful of counts. The rearrangement links TRBV5-8 to TRBJ2-6; D is possibly TRBD1 (6 bases). V gave up 4 bases and J gave up 0 bases, with 14 bases separating them. The V gene's germline CDR1 is SGHTS and CDR2 YDEGEE. The CDR3 has 17 residues. For the CDR3, the DNA is TGTGCCAGCAGCCCCGGGACAAGCTACTCTGGGGCCAACGTCCTGACTTTC. It translates to CASSPGTSYSGANVLTF.

This clonotype was recorded many times. The chain recombines TRBV11-2 with TRBJ2-7; D is possibly TRBD2 (5 bases). Germline V lookup: CDR1 SGHAT, CDR2 FQNNGV. The CDR3 runs to 12 residues. Between the trimmed V and J ends, which lost 5 bases and 3 bases, there was a span of 8 bases. The CDR3 region is CASSIGGYEQYF. In DNA form, the CDR3 reads TGTGCCAGCAGCATAGGAGGCTACGAGCAGTACTTC. The full variable domain, with the rest looked up from reference TRBV11-2 and TRBJ2-7, is EAGVAQSPRYKIIEKRQSVAFWCNPISGHATLYWYQQILGQGPKLLIQFQNNGVVDDSQLPKDRFSAERLKGVDSTLKIQPAKLEDSAVYLCASSIGGYEQYFGPGTRLTVT.

This clonotype was detected ten times or more. The chain is built from TRBV30 and TRBJ2-3; no reliable D call. Trimming took 1 base from V and 3 from J, leaving 2 bases between them. CDR3 length: 11 amino acids. The germline V gene encodes CDR1 GTSNPN and CDR2 SVGIG (reference sequence). The CDR3 region is CAWSATDTQYF. The DNA of the CDR3 is TGTGCCTGGAGTGCAACAGATACGCAGTATTTT.

This clonotype was recorded a few times. The chain couples TRBV27 to TRBJ2-2; TRBD1 might be the D (6 bases). The CDR3 runs 14 residues. V was clipped by 7 bases and J by 0 bases, with 9 bases between them. Per the germline V gene, CDR1 is MNHEY and CDR2 is SMNVEV (reference sequence). The DNA for the CDR3 is TGTGCCAGCAAAAGGGACACGAACACCGGGGAGCTGTTTTTT. It codes for CASKRDTNTGELFF.

This clonotype appeared many times. V gene TRBV12-3 or TRBV12-4 combines with J gene TRBJ1-2; TRBD1 matches 7 bases. The CDR3 totals 14 residues. Trimming at V came to 3 bases and at J to 4 bases, leaving 5 bases not matched to a gene. CDR3: CASSFGGQLYGYTF. CDR3 in DNA: TGTGCCAGCAGTTTTGGGGGACAGCTCTATGGCTACACCTTC.

This clonotype occurred once. This could be a read error, since a much larger clone is one nucleotide away. This chain links TRBV5-1 with TRBJ2-1; 11 bases map to TRBD2. CDR1 is SGHRS, CDR2 YFSETQ, per germline. The CDR3 totals 14 residues. CDR3 amino acids: CASGLAGGFGEQFF. The CDR3 coding sequence is TGCGCCAGCGGCTTAGCGGGAGGGTTCGGGGAGCAGTTCTTC.

Many counts were recorded for this clonotype. The rearrangement joins TRBV5-1 to TRBJ2-3; 10 positions agree with TRBD2. Germline assignment: CDR1 SGHRS and CDR2 YFSETQ. V shed 10 bases and J 2 bases; nucleotides not matched to a gene: 10. The length of the CDR3 is 15 residues. The CDR3: CAGRASGSFTDTQYF. The CDR3 nucleotides are TGCGCCGGACGGGCTAGCGGGAGTTTCACAGATACGCAGTATTTT.

The rearrangement links TRBV11-2 to TRBJ2-7, with D possibly being TRBD2 (6 bases). Trimming took 6 bases from V and 0 from J, leaving 15 bases between them. Germline V gene lookup returns CDR1 SGHAT and CDR2 FQNNGV. This CDR3 has 15 amino acids. CDR3: CASSYLRERSYEQYF. In DNA form, the CDR3 reads TGTGCCAGCAGTTACTTACGGGAGCGCTCCTACGAGCAGTACTTC.

The chain links TRBV6-6 to TRBJ2-1; no definite D call. The CDR3 runs 16 residues. V was clipped by 0 bases and J by 7 bases, with 16 bases between them. Germline assignment: CDR1 MNHNY and CDR2 SVGAGI (reference sequence). CDR3: CASSYSIPSLGNEQFF. CDR3 in DNA: TGTGCCAGCAGTTACTCGATCCCTAGTCTGGGGAATGAGCAGTTCTTC.

The genes are TRBV7-8 and TRBJ2-1; a possible D gene is TRBD1 (6 bases). There are 14 residues in the CDR3. The germline CDR1 and CDR2 sequences are SGHVS and FQNEAQ. Trimming cost V 9 bases and J 9 bases, with 21 bases left between them. CDR3 nucleotide sequence: TGTGCCAGTAGTATTTTGGGGGCCGAGGGTGAGCAGTTCTTC. It is translated as CASSILGAEGEQFF.

This rearrangement joins TRBV20-1 to TRBJ2-6; D is possibly TRBD2 (6 bases). The germline V gene has CDR1 DFQATT and CDR2 SNEGSKA (reference sequence). This CDR3 has 14 amino acids. V lost 5 bases and J 2 bases, leaving 10 bases between the germline ends. The CDR3 sequence: CSAVREAGANVLTF. In DNA form, the CDR3 reads TGCAGTGCTGTCAGGGAGGCTGGGGCCAACGTCCTGACTTTC.

This clonotype was counted at least ten times. The chain recombines TRBV2 with TRBJ2-1, with 11 bases lining up with TRBD2. V shed 5 bases, J shed 7 bases, and the junction held 7 bases outside the gene matches. The CDR3 sequence is 15 residues long. Germline assignment: CDR1 SNHLY and CDR2 FYNNEI. CDR3 in DNA: TGTGCCAGCAGTATCTTCCGACTAGCGGGAAATGAGCAGTTCTTC. Protein: CASSIFRLAGNEQFF.

In the case of this clonotype: A read error may be the cause here, since a much bigger clone is one base away. No conserved phenylalanine or tryptophan ends this CDR3, so it is likely a read error. The chain carries TRBV30 and TRBJ1-1, with D maybe TRBD1 (6 bases). The CDR3 totals 13 residues. Germline CDR1 is GTSNPN and CDR2 is SVGIG (reference sequence). V lost 5 bases to trimming and J lost 2 bases, with 12 bases between them. This CDR3 is CAWEIGGNTEAFL. The CDR3, as DNA: TGTGCCTGGGAAATAGGGGGAAACACTGAAGCTTTCCTT.

This clonotype was picked up a small number of times. The rearrangement joins TRBV19 to TRBJ2-4, with 10 bases aligning to TRBD2. With V trimmed by 5 bases and J by 8 bases, 6 bases remained unmatched. The V gene's germline CDR1 is LNHDA and CDR2 SQIVND (reference sequence). The CDR3 length is 14 residues. The CDR3 DNA is TGTGCCAGTAGTCAGGGACTAGCGAAGGACATTCAGTACTTC. Its protein product is CASSQGLAKDIQYF.

The chain recombines TRBV2 with TRBJ2-7; 8 bases are a match to TRBD1. The CDR3 covers 14 residues. The germline CDR1 and CDR2 sequences are SNHLY and FYNNEI. The ends lost 6 bases at V and 2 bases at J; junction bases unmatched: 6. This CDR3 reads CASRAIQGAYEQYF. CDR3 DNA sequence: TGTGCCAGCAGAGCTATACAGGGGGCCTACGAGCAGTACTTC.

Ten or more counts support this clonotype. This chain joins TRBV15 and TRBJ2-1; 13 bases match TRBD2. Germline V gene sequence: CDR1 LNHNV, CDR2 YYDKDF (reference sequence). J lost 8 bases, V lost 1 base, and 8 bases had no gene match. This CDR3 region has 17 residues. CDR3 sequence: CATSRGGLAGVSDEQFF. As DNA, the CDR3 is TGTGCCACCAGCAGAGGAGGACTAGCGGGAGTATCGGATGAGCAGTTCTTC.

This clonotype was observed at least ten times. In DNA, the CDR3 is TGTGCCAGCAGTCTCACGGATAGCGGGCCCTACGAGCAGTACTTC. Amino acids: CASSLTDSGPYEQYF. The rearrangement joins TRBV12-3 or TRBV12-4 to TRBJ2-7; 7 nucleotides match TRBD2. Trimming took 5 bases from V and 2 from J; bases not matched to a gene: 9. This CDR3 comprises 15 residues.

This clonotype came up many times. This chain links TRBV12-3 or TRBV12-4 with TRBJ1-2; 7 bases fit TRBD1. This CDR3 has 14 amino acids. V trimming: 2 bases; J trimming: 3 bases; junction bases outside the gene matches: 3. The CDR3 protein is CASSLQGDDYGYTF. The DNA of the CDR3 is TGTGCCAGCAGTTTACAGGGGGACGACTATGGCTACACCTTC.

The chain has TRBV10-2 and TRBJ1-1; tentatively, D is TRBD1 (6 bases). Germline V gene lookup returns CDR1 WSHSY and CDR2 SAAADI. This CDR3 has 14 residues. The V gene lost 5 bases and the J gene lost 7 bases, with 17 bases spanning the gap. The CDR3 loop is CASSIEGGRSEAFF. The CDR3 DNA reads as TGCGCCAGCAGTATCGAAGGGGGACGGAGTGAAGCTTTCTTT.

This clonotype was observed at least ten times. This sequence joins TRBV27 and TRBJ2-7; no clear D. The germline V gene encodes CDR1 MNHEY and CDR2 SMNVEV (reference sequence). This CDR3 has 13 residues. Trimming shortened V by 2 bases and J by 4 bases, and 9 bases separated the two germline ends. CDR3 in amino acids: CASSLNPTYEQYF. Here the CDR3 DNA reads TGTGCCAGCAGTTTAAATCCCACGTACGAGCAGTACTTC.

The rearrangement uses TRBV10-1 and TRBJ2-1; TRBD2 matches at 14 bases. The CDR3 is 15 amino acids. Germline trimming cut 4 bases from V and 9 bases from J; bases unmatched to any gene: 5. Germline CDR1 WNHNN, CDR2 SYGVQD (reference sequence). The DNA for the CDR3 is TGCGCCAGCAGTGGGACTAGCGGGAGGAGGTTTGAGCAGTTCTTC. As protein: CASSGTSGRRFEQFF.

This clonotype was seen ten or more times. This chain connects TRBV20-1 to TRBJ1-2, with unresolved D. The CDR3 consists of 14 residues. Trimming stripped 6 bases from V and 7 bases from J, with 21 bases between. CDR1 and CDR2 from the germline V gene are DFQATT and SNEGSKA (reference sequence). DNA for the CDR3: TGCAGTGCCTCAGCTACGGACCCCTCTCTTGGCTACACCTTC. Amino acid sequence: CSASATDPSLGYTF.

Comment on this clonotype: The CDR3 end shows no conserved phenylalanine or tryptophan, and so a read error is likely. The chain uses TRBV20-1 and TRBJ2-5; D remains unclear. CDR1 DFQATT and CDR2 SNEGSKA come from the germline V gene (reference sequence). CDR3 length: 14 residues. V gave up 2 bases and J gave up 0 bases, with 10 bases separating them. This chain's CDR3 is CSARRPRYQETQYL. The CDR3 DNA follows: TGCAGTGCTAGACGTCCGCGATACCAAGAGACCCAGTACCTC.

This clonotype occurred many times. The chain carries TRBV20-1 and TRBJ2-7; 13 bases are a match to TRBD2. J was trimmed by 2 bases and V by 5 bases; bases with no gene match: 0. Germline V gene data show CDR1 as DFQATT and CDR2 as SNEGSKA (reference sequence). The CDR3 has 13 amino acids. In DNA, the CDR3 is TGCAGTGCTGGACTAGCGGGGGCCTACGAGCAGTACTTC. It specifies CSAGLAGAYEQYF.

In this sample, this clonotype turned up many times. The chain uses TRBV30 and TRBJ2-3; TRBD2 agrees at 13 bases. This CDR3 comprises 14 residues. Germline CDR1 and CDR2: GTSNPN and SVGIG (reference sequence). V was clipped by 4 bases and J by 6 bases; unmatched bases: 4. DNA of the CDR3: TGTGCCTGGACCCCGGGACTAGCGGGGGATACGCAGTATTTT. Amino acid sequence: CAWTPGLAGDTQYF.

The gene calls are TRBV20-1 and TRBJ2-4; 12 positions agree with TRBD1. Trimming cost V 5 bases and J 9 bases; bases outside gene matches: 5. Germline V gene data show CDR1 as DFQATT and CDR2 as SNEGSKA (reference sequence). The CDR3 consists of 13 residues. The CDR3 nucleotides read TGCAGTGCTTGGGACAGGGGGCGGGCCATTCAGTACTTC. This sequence encodes CSAWDRGRAIQYF.

The J gene is TRBJ2-7, the V gene TRBV30; 7 nucleotides line up with TRBD1. This CDR3 is built from 14 residues. The germline V gene encodes CDR1 GTSNPN and CDR2 SVGIG (reference sequence). V shed 3 bases, J shed 7 bases, and the junction held 12 bases outside the gene matches. CDR3 sequence reads: CAWSRLDRPEEQYF. The CDR3 region has the DNA TGTGCCTGGAGCAGGTTGGACAGGCCCGAGGAGCAGTACTTC.